Listed below are T cell receptor beta chains from one sample, sequenced in a study of blood T cell repertoires in COVID-19. Some clones are missing from TCRdb's copy, which holds only in-frame ones; the method was immunoSEQ multiplex PCR. Of just under 100,000 clones in the sample, about 86% are singletons; the top ten hold about an eighth. Sequenced: peripheral blood. Receptor source: a woman aged 60-75 years in a cohort sampled during active or convalescent COVID-19. Both conserved end residues are part of each CDR3. A D gene is named only where the DNA matches it firmly. Clone size is stated in some rows and not others, as once, few, many or a class when expanded.

d_call: TRBD2
v_call: TRBV9
clone_size: .
j_call: TRBJ2-2
cdr3_aa: CASSFGLARTGELFF
cdr3_nt: TGTGCCAGCAGCTTCGGACTAGCGCGCACCGGGGAGCTGTTTTTT

d_call: .
v_call: TRBV6-4
clone_size: .
j_call: TRBJ2-2
cdr3_aa: CASRGESTNTGELFF
cdr3_nt: TGTGCCAGCAGAGGAGAGTCAACGAACACCGGGGAGCTGTTTTTT

d_call: .
v_call: TRBV5-4
clone_size: .
j_call: TRBJ2-7
cdr3_aa: CASSSEREQYF
cdr3_nt: TGTGCCAGCAGCTCCGAGAGGGAGCAGTACTTC

d_call: .
v_call: TRBV28
clone_size: once
j_call: TRBJ2-3
cdr3_aa: CASRPRGKSTDTQYF
cdr3_nt: TGTGCCAGCAGGCCTAGGGGGAAAAGCACAGATACGCAGTATTTT

d_call: TRBD1
v_call: TRBV24-1
clone_size: .
j_call: TRBJ2-1
cdr3_aa: CATSDSGQGRRNEQFF
cdr3_nt: TGTGCCACCAGTGATTCGGGACAGGGGAGAAGGAATGAGCAGTTCTTC

d_call: .
v_call: TRBV19
clone_size: .
j_call: TRBJ2-5
cdr3_aa: CASSIDPGSWETQYF
cdr3_nt: TGTGCCAGTAGTATCGACCCCGGGAGTTGGGAGACCCAGTACTTC

d_call: .
v_call: TRBV6-1
clone_size: .
j_call: TRBJ1-6
cdr3_aa: CASSEEEGVGSPLHF
cdr3_nt: TGTGCCAGCAGTGAAGAGGAGGGTGTGGGATCACCCCTCCACTTT

d_call: .
v_call: TRBV10-3
clone_size: .
j_call: TRBJ1-5
cdr3_aa: CATARQNQPQHF
cdr3_nt: TGTGCTACGGCGAGACAAAATCAGCCCCAGCATTTT

d_call: .
v_call: TRBV9
clone_size: .
j_call: TRBJ1-5
cdr3_aa: CASSAGGTSNQPQHF
cdr3_nt: TGTGCCAGCAGCGCCGGGGGTACTAGCAATCAGCCCCAGCATTTT

d_call: .
v_call: TRBV5-4
clone_size: .
j_call: TRBJ2-7
cdr3_aa: CASSFPSQGIIEQYF
cdr3_nt: TGTGCCAGCAGCTTCCCGTCGCAGGGTATTATCGAGCAGTACTTC

d_call: .
v_call: TRBV7-8
clone_size: once
j_call: TRBJ1-1
cdr3_aa: CASSPMGLSGAFF
cdr3_nt: TGTGCCAGCAGCCCAATGGGGCTGTCTGGAGCTTTCTTT

d_call: TRBD2
v_call: TRBV11-2
clone_size: .
j_call: TRBJ2-3
cdr3_aa: CASTNAAGGPNTQYF
cdr3_nt: TGTGCCAGCACCAACGCCGCGGGGGGGCCGAATACGCAGTATTTT

d_call: .
v_call: TRBV19
clone_size: .
j_call: TRBJ2-1
cdr3_aa: CASSIIAGPNEQFF
cdr3_nt: TGTGCCAGTAGTATTATTGCGGGCCCCAATGAGCAGTTCTTC

d_call: .
v_call: TRBV5-1
clone_size: .
j_call: TRBJ1-2
cdr3_aa: CASSIVGRTGGYTF
cdr3_nt: TGCGCCAGCAGCATTGTGGGGCGGACGGGCGGCTACACCTTC

d_call: .
v_call: TRBV10-3
clone_size: .
j_call: TRBJ1-2
cdr3_aa: CAISEFGNGYTF
cdr3_nt: TGTGCCATCAGTGAGTTCGGGAATGGCTACACCTTC

d_call: .
v_call: TRBV19
clone_size: .
j_call: TRBJ2-5
cdr3_aa: CASSNSAGRQETQYF
cdr3_nt: TGTGCCAGTAGTAATTCGGCAGGGCGCCAAGAGACCCAGTACTTC

d_call: .
v_call: TRBV4-1
clone_size: .
j_call: TRBJ2-4
cdr3_aa: CASSRQSFSRGNIQYF
cdr3_nt: TGCGCCAGCAGCCGACAGTCCTTTTCTAGGGGAAACATTCAGTACTTC

d_call: TRBD2
v_call: TRBV5-4
clone_size: few
j_call: TRBJ2-7
cdr3_aa: CASSLTSGSTEQYF
cdr3_nt: TGTGCCAGCAGCTTGACTAGCGGATCAACCGAGCAGTACTTC

d_call: .
v_call: TRBV14
clone_size: few
j_call: TRBJ2-7
cdr3_aa: CASSHDSSYEQYF
cdr3_nt: TGTGCCAGCAGCCACGATAGCTCCTACGAGCAGTACTTC

d_call: TRBD1
v_call: TRBV7-9
clone_size: .
j_call: TRBJ2-7
cdr3_aa: CASSLLGQGDYEQYF
cdr3_nt: TGTGCCAGCAGCTTATTGGGACAGGGGGATTACGAGCAGTACTTC

d_call: TRBD1
v_call: TRBV6-5
clone_size: once
j_call: TRBJ1-2
cdr3_aa: CASSYSTGVYHGYTF
cdr3_nt: TGTGCCAGCAGTTACTCGACAGGGGTATACCATGGCTACACCTTC

d_call: .
v_call: TRBV19
clone_size: .
j_call: TRBJ2-1
cdr3_aa: CAPPSEQFF
cdr3_nt: TGTGCCCCACCCAGTGAGCAGTTCTTC

d_call: .
v_call: TRBV7-9
clone_size: .
j_call: TRBJ1-6
cdr3_aa: CASGRDNNNSPLHF
cdr3_nt: TGTGCCAGCGGACGGGACAACAATAATTCACCCCTCCACTTT

d_call: .
v_call: TRBV6-5
clone_size: .
j_call: TRBJ1-1
cdr3_aa: CASSYLGPNTEAFF
cdr3_nt: TGTGCCAGCAGTTACTTGGGCCCGAACACTGAAGCTTTCTTT

d_call: .
v_call: TRBV5-1
clone_size: few
j_call: TRBJ2-3
cdr3_aa: CASSPRPGGSTDTQYF
cdr3_nt: TGCGCCAGCAGCCCACGACCGGGGGGCAGCACAGATACGCAGTATTTT

d_call: .
v_call: TRBV7-9
clone_size: once
j_call: TRBJ1-6
cdr3_aa: CASSLGQLNSPLHF
cdr3_nt: TGTGCCAGCAGCTTAGGACAGCTTAATTCACCCCTCCACTTT

d_call: .
v_call: TRBV27
clone_size: .
j_call: TRBJ1-2
cdr3_aa: CASSDPGQLIHTF
cdr3_nt: TGTGCCAGCAGTGATCCGGGACAATTAATCCACACCTTC

d_call: TRBD2
v_call: TRBV7-9
clone_size: .
j_call: TRBJ2-7
cdr3_aa: CASSTAGGRASYEQYF
cdr3_nt: TGTGCCAGCAGCACCGCTGGCGGGAGGGCCTCCTACGAGCAGTACTTC

d_call: .
v_call: TRBV28
clone_size: few
j_call: TRBJ1-1
cdr3_aa: CASSFQGRALEAFF
cdr3_nt: TGTGCCAGCAGTTTCCAGGGCCGCGCGCTGGAAGCTTTCTTT